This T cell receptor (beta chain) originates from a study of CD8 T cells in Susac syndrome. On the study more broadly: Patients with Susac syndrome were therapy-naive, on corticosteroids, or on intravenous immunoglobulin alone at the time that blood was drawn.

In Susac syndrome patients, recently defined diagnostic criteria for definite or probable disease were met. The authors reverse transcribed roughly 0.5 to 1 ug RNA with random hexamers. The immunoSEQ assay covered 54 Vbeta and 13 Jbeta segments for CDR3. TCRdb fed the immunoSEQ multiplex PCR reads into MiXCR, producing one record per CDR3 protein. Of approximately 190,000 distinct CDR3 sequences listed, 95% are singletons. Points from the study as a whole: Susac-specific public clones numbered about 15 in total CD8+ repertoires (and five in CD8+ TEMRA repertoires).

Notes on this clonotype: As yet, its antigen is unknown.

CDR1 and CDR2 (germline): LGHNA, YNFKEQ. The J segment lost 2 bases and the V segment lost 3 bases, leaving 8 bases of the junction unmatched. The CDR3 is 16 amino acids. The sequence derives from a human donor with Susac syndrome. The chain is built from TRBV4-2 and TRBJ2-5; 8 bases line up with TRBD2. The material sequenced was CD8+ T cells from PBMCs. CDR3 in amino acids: CASSQDELAAQETQYF. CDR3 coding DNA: TGTGCCAGCAGCCAGGACGAACTAGCGGCACAAGAGACCCAGTACTTC.